The 28 T cell receptor beta chains below come from one sample, sequenced in a study of T cell responses to AZD1222 COVID-19 vaccine (dated by TCRdb to about 2021). In light of the paper, this sample's time point label describes: baseline before first vaccination. Library construction relied on the immunoSEQ multiplex PCR assay. The table was pulled from immuneACCESS by TCRdb, which kept in-frame rearrangements only. Such tables lose some clones; where checked, under half of the loss comes from unresolved V genes, and the rest has no known cause. Here the sample has some 200,000 clones; approximately 90% occur a single time. Together, the top ten hold over 0.85% of the sample. The material sequenced was peripheral blood, taken on day 0 of AZD1222 vaccination. These receptors all stem from an adult in good health.

This rearrangement joins TRBV6-1 to TRBJ2-7; 8 bases line up with TRBD2. The V gene end was trimmed by 0 bases and the J gene end by 3 bases; junction bases not matched to a gene: 4. The CDR3 is made up of 15 amino acids. CDR1 is MNHNS and CDR2 is SASEGT in the germline V gene. The CDR3 loop is CASSEARTSFYEQYF. The CDR3 DNA reads as TGTGCCAGCAGTGAAGCGAGGACTAGCTTCTACGAGCAGTACTTC.

CDR3 bases: TGTGCCAGCAGTTTATCGGACTCTTATGGCTACACCTTC. This translates into CASSLSDSYGYTF. J is TRBJ1-2 and V is TRBV27, with unresolved D. The CDR3 contains 13 residues. Trimming removed 0 bases from V and 5 bases from J, with 7 bases in between. CDR1 is MNHEY and CDR2 is SMNVEV in the germline V gene (reference sequence).

J is TRBJ1-4 and V is TRBV19; perhaps TRBD1 as D (5 bases). CDR1 is LNHDA and CDR2 is SQIVND in the germline V gene (reference sequence). This CDR3 is built from 16 residues. Between the trimmed V and J ends, which lost 0 bases and 2 bases, there was a span of 10 bases. The CDR3 DNA is TGTGCCAGTAGTATAGACAGGGAGGGTACTAATGAAAAACTGTTTTTT. Translation: CASSIDREGTNEKLFF.

The rearrangement joins TRBV27 to TRBJ1-2; possibly TRBD1 for D (5 bases). From germline, CDR1 is MNHEY and CDR2 SMNVEV (reference sequence). V lost 10 bases to trimming and J lost 4 bases, with 19 bases between them. The CDR3 consists of 14 residues. In DNA, the CDR3 is TGTGCCACCAGGGCTTCTGGGATGTTCTATGGCTACACCTTC. Its translation is CATRASGMFYGYTF.

This clone has a single count. The J gene is TRBJ2-7, the V gene TRBV7-9; a weak D match, TRBD1 (6 bases). V was cut by 1 base and J by 5 bases, with 12 bases left in between. The germline gives CDR1 SEHNR, CDR2 FQNEAQ (reference sequence). CDR3 length: 14 amino acids. CDR3 amino acids: CASSLEGQSHEQYF. Here the CDR3 DNA reads TGTGCCAGCAGCTTAGAAGGACAGTCCCACGAGCAGTACTTC.

This chain joins TRBV7-9 and TRBJ1-1; TRBD1 aligns across 7 bases. The CDR3 covers 14 residues. The germline V gene has CDR1 SEHNR and CDR2 FQNEAQ (reference sequence). V lost 2 bases, J lost 10 bases, and 10 bases stayed unmatched. CDR3: CASSLQGDRDGAFF. The CDR3, as DNA: TGTGCCAGCAGCTTACAGGGGGACAGAGACGGAGCTTTCTTT. Full variable domain (remainder filled in from reference TRBV7-9 and TRBJ1-1): DTGVSQNPRHKITKRGQNVTFRCDPISEHNRLYWYRQTLGQGPEFLTYFQNEAQLEKSRLLSDRFSAERPKGSFSTLEIQRTEQGDSAMYLCASSLQGDRDGAFFGQGTRLTVV.

The chain has TRBV7-3 and TRBJ1-1; tentative D call: TRBD1 (6 bases). Germline V CDR1 and CDR2: SGHTA, FQGTGA. The length of the CDR3 is 13 residues. V lost 1 base and J 5 bases, leaving 8 bases between the germline ends. CDR3 region: CASSLRDTTEAFF. As DNA, the CDR3 is TGTGCCAGCAGCTTAAGGGACACTACTGAAGCTTTCTTT.

The rearrangement joins TRBV19 to TRBJ1-1; TRBD1 might be the D (5 bases). Deletions cut 7 bases from V and 4 bases from J, with 7 bases between. This CDR3 has 11 residues. In germline, CDR1 is LNHDA, CDR2 SQIVND (reference sequence). The DNA of the CDR3 is TGTGCCAGTATGACAGCCACTGAAGCTTTCTTT. It codes for CASMTATEAFF.

The CDR3 DNA reads as TGTGCCAGCAGCTTAGAGCGTAGGTCTGGAGTCTATGGCTACACCTTC. This gives the protein CASSLERRSGVYGYTF. The V gene is TRBV7-2, the J gene TRBJ1-2; D not resolved. The CDR3 covers 16 residues. CDR1 is SGHTA and CDR2 is FQGNSA in the germline V gene. The ends were cut back, 1 base at V and 4 bases at J, with 16 bases in the middle. The entire variable domain, with the rest obtained from reference TRBV7-2 and TRBJ1-2, is as follows: GAGVSQSPSNKVTEKGKDVELRCDPISGHTALYWYRQSLGQGLEFLIYFQGNSAPDKSGLPSDRFSAERTGGSVSTLTIQRTQQEDSAVYLCASSLERRSGVYGYTFGSGTRLTVV.

CDR3 residues: CASSLRGRRGAYNQPQHF. The CDR3 nucleotides read TGTGCCAGCAGTCTGAGGGGACGGCGGGGTGCCTATAATCAGCCCCAGCATTTT. The V and J genes are TRBV6-6 and TRBJ1-5, with a tentative D call TRBD1 (5 bases). V lost 5 bases to trimming and J lost 4 bases, with 24 bases between them. The CDR3 spans 18 residues. In germline, CDR1 is MNHNY, CDR2 SVGAGI (reference sequence).

V gene TRBV29-1 combines with J gene TRBJ2-7, with TRBD1 matching 8 bases. CDR1 and CDR2 from the germline V gene are SQVTM and ANQGSEA. Unmatched junction bases numbered 7, after V lost 1 base and J lost 8 bases. CDR3 length equals 13 residues. CDR3 sequence reads: CSVEGGQGLQQYF. CDR3 nucleotide sequence: TGCAGCGTTGAAGGTGGACAGGGTCTCCAGCAGTACTTC.

The rearrangement links TRBV11-2 to TRBJ1-1; D remains unclear. V shed 4 bases and J shed 7 bases, with 13 bases lying between them. Germline CDR1 and CDR2: SGHAT and FQNNGV. The CDR3 is 13 residues long. CDR3 DNA: TGTGCCAGCAGCTCGGCCTGGGGAAATGAAGCTTTCTTT. It encodes CASSSAWGNEAFF. The full variable domain, in which reference TRBV11-2 and TRBJ1-1 provide the parts outside the CDR3, is EAGVAQSPRYKIIEKRQSVAFWCNPISGHATLYWYQQILGQGPKLLIQFQNNGVVDDSQLPKDRFSAERLKGVDSTLKIQPAKLEDSAVYLCASSSAWGNEAFFGQGTRLTVV.

This rearrangement joins TRBV29-1 to TRBJ2-7; the match to TRBD1 covers 8 bases. J was trimmed by 0 bases and V by 8 bases; bases with no gene match: 9. From germline, CDR1 is SQVTM and CDR2 ANQGSEA. The CDR3 is 14 residues long. The CDR3 DNA sequence: TGCAGCACCCGAGACAGGGGCCACTCCTACGAGCAGTACTTC. As protein: CSTRDRGHSYEQYF.

The V and J genes are TRBV6-2 or TRBV6-3 and TRBJ1-2; D unresolved. V gave up 4 bases and J gave up 3 bases, with 15 bases separating them. CDR3 length: 15 residues. Looked up from germline, CDR1 is MNHEY and CDR2 is SVGEGT. CDR3 sequence reads: CASSWATGVHYGYTF. The CDR3 DNA follows: TGTGCCAGCAGTTGGGCAACCGGGGTTCACTATGGCTACACCTTC.

The rearrangement uses TRBV19 and TRBJ1-4, with D hard to call. From germline, CDR1 is LNHDA and CDR2 SQIVND (reference sequence). Trimming took off 3 bases at V and 7 bases at J, with 9 bases between the two ends. CDR3 length: 13 residues. CDR3 in amino acids: CASSIWPPEKLFF. The CDR3, as DNA: TGTGCCAGTAGTATTTGGCCCCCTGAAAAACTGTTTTTT.

The chain recombines TRBV4-2 with TRBJ2-7; 7 positions agree with TRBD1. This CDR3 has 17 amino acids. The J segment lost 4 bases and the V segment lost 2 bases, leaving 14 bases of the junction unmatched. Germline-derived CDR1 and CDR2 are LGHNA and YNFKEQ. The chain's CDR3 is CASSQYSSGTVSYEQYF. CDR3 nucleotides: TGTGCCAGCAGCCAATATTCTTCCGGGACAGTGAGTTACGAGCAGTACTTC.

The V and J genes are TRBV4-1 and TRBJ2-1; D unresolved. The CDR3 is 11 residues long. Germline values: CDR1 MGHRA, CDR2 YSYEKL. Trimming left V 6 bases short and J 7 bases short, with 7 bases between. The CDR3: CASRTTNEQFF. The CDR3 region has the DNA TGCGCCAGCAGGACGACGAATGAGCAGTTCTTC.

This chain uses TRBV2 with TRBJ1-1; 9 bases are a match to TRBD1. V lost 5 bases, J lost 4 bases, and 5 bases stayed unmatched. This CDR3 region has 14 residues. Germline V gives CDR1 SNHLY, CDR2 FYNNEI. CDR3 residues: CASSLQGASTEAFF. Written as DNA, the CDR3 is TGTGCCAGCAGTCTACAGGGGGCTTCCACTGAAGCTTTCTTT.

As DNA, the CDR3 is TGCAGCGTTGGAACAGGCGTGAACACTGAAGCTTTCTTT. It specifies CSVGTGVNTEAFF. The chain has TRBV29-1 and TRBJ1-1; possible D gene TRBD1, 5 bases. Trimming cost V 4 bases and J 0 bases, with 9 bases left between them. This CDR3 comprises 13 residues. Per germline, CDR1 SQVTM and CDR2 ANQGSEA.

On this clone itself: The germline gene is not matched at one end of the junction; a read error may be the cause. This rearrangement joins TRBV6-6 to TRBJ1-1, with TRBD1 matching 9 bases. The CDR3 runs to 19 residues. Germline V gene data show CDR1 as MNHNY and CDR2 as SVGAGI (reference sequence). The CDR3 nucleotides read TGTACCAGCAGTCCCCGACTACGGACAGGGGCACTTATGAACACTGAAGCTTTCTTT. Translating it yields CTSSPRLRTGALMNTEAFF.

This sequence joins TRBV4-1 and TRBJ1-5; 9 bases align to TRBD1. Germline values: CDR1 MGHRA, CDR2 YSYEKL. V was clipped by 1 base and J by 4 bases; unmatched bases: 8. This CDR3 spans 17 amino acids. CDR3 sequence reads: CASSQGQGGFFNQPQHF. In nucleotides, the CDR3 is TGCGCCAGCAGCCAAGGACAGGGGGGATTCTTTAATCAGCCCCAGCATTTT.

The chain uses TRBV6-5 and TRBJ1-5; TRBD1 matches at 8 bases. Germline loops: CDR1 MNHEY, CDR2 SVGAGI. V shed 7 bases, J shed 2 bases, and the junction held 7 bases outside the gene matches. This CDR3 contains 15 residues. The CDR3, as DNA: TGTGCCAGCACCGAAACGACAGGGGGCAATCAGCCCCAGCATTTT. This translates into CASTETTGGNQPQHF.

The rearrangement links TRBV4-3 to TRBJ2-7, with TRBD1 as a possible D gene (7 bases). Germline lookup yields CDR1 LGHNA and CDR2 YSLEER. CDR3 size: 12 residues. V gave up 3 bases and J gave up 7 bases, with 10 bases separating them. The CDR3 reads CASSQGGQEQYF. Here the CDR3 DNA reads TGCGCCAGCAGCCAGGGGGGACAGGAGCAGTACTTC.

This clone was seen only once. As DNA, the CDR3 is TGTGCCAGCAGCCCGTCCCTGACAGGTCTCGACACCTTC. Protein product: CASSPSLTGLDTF. J is TRBJ1-2 and V is TRBV5-8, with D tentatively TRBD1 (6 bases). The CDR3 contains 13 residues. Germline lookup yields CDR1 SGHTS and CDR2 YDEGEE. Trimming cost V 4 bases and J 12 bases, with 19 bases left between them.

The genes are TRBV28 and TRBJ1-3; D remains unclear. With 4 bases removed from V and 0 bases from J, the gap between germline ends came to 10 bases. Germline CDR1 MDHEN, CDR2 SYDVKM. The CDR3 is 15 residues long. The CDR3 coding sequence is TGTGCCAGCAGTTCGGGAAGTAACTCTGGAAACACCATATATTTT. It specifies CASSSGSNSGNTIYF.

The chain joins TRBV27 to TRBJ2-5, with no clear D. The V gene's germline CDR1 is MNHEY and CDR2 SMNVEV (reference sequence). V lost 2 bases and J lost 5, with 12 bases in between. CDR3 length: 14 residues. The chain's CDR3 is CASSLRVGSETQYF. CDR3 in DNA: TGTGCCAGCAGTTTACGGGTTGGTTCGGAGACCCAGTACTTC.

V usage is TRBV5-6 and J usage is TRBJ1-3, with TRBD1 matching over 7 bases. The CDR3 runs to 14 residues. CDR1 and CDR2 from the germline V gene are SGHDT and YYEEEE. V shed 4 bases and J 7 bases; nucleotides not matched to a gene: 8. CDR3 DNA sequence: TGTGCCAGCAGCCCCGGGGGACAGAGGAACACCATATATTTT. It codes for CASSPGGQRNTIYF.

The CDR3 bases are TGTGCCAGCAGTTTGGGGCACATCTATGGCTACACCTTC. Translated, it gives CASSLGHIYGYTF. The chain carries TRBV28 and TRBJ1-2, with a tentative D call TRBD1 (5 bases). CDR1 MDHEN and CDR2 SYDVKM come from the germline V gene. V was trimmed by 3 bases and J by 4 bases, leaving 9 bases between them. The CDR3 length is 13 residues.